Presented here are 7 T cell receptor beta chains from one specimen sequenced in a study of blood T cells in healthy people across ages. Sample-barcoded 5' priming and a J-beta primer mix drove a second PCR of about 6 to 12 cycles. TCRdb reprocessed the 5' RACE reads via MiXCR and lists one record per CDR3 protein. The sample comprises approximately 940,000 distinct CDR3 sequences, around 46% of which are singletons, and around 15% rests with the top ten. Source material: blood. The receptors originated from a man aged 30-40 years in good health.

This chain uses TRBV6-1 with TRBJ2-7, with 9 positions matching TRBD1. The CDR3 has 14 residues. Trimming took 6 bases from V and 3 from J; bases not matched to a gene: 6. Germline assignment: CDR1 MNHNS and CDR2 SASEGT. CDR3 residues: CASSRTGDYYEQYF. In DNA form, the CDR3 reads TGTGCCAGCAGCAGGACAGGGGACTACTACGAGCAGTACTTC.

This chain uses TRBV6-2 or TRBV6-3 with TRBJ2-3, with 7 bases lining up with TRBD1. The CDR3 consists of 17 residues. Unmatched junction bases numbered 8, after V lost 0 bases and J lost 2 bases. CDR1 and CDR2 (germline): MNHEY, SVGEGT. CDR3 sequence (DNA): TGTGCCAGCAGTTACTCGATCCAGGGGGAATTCACAGATACGCAGTATTTT. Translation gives CASSYSIQGEFTDTQYF.

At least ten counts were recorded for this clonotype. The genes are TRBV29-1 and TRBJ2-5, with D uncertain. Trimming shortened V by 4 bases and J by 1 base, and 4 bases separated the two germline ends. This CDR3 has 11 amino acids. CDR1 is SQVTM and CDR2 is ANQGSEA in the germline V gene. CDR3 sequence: CSVGPQETQYF. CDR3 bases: TGCAGCGTTGGCCCCCAAGAGACCCAGTACTTC.

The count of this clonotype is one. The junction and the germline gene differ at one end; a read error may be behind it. CDR3 DNA: TGTGCCCGGAGCAACGGACCGGCCACAGATACGCAGTATTTT. Its protein product is CARSNGPATDTQYF. The J gene is TRBJ2-3, the V gene TRBV30; D is unclear. Germline V gene data show CDR1 as GTSNPN and CDR2 as SVGIG (reference sequence). This CDR3 has 14 residues.

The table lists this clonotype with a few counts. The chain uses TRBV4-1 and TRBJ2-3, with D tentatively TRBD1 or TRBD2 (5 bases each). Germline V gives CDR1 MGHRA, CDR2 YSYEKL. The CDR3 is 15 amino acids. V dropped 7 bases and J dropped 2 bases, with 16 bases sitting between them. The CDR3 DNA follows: TGCGCCAGCACCTACGGGGCTAGCCTCACAGATACGCAGTATTTT. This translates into CASTYGASLTDTQYF.

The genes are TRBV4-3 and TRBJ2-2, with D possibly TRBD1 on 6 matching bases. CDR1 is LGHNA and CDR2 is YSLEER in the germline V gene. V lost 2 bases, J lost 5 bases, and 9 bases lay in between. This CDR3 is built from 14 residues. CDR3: CASSQSRGTGELFF. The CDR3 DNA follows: TGCGCCAGCAGCCAATCCAGGGGTACCGGGGAGCTGTTTTTT.

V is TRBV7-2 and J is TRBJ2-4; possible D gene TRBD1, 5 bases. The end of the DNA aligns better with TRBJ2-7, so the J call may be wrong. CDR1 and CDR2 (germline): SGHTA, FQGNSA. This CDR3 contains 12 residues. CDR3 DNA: TGTGCCAGCAGCGCAGGGTTTGTCGAGCAGTACTTC. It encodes CASSAGFVEQYF.